This T cell receptor beta chain was profiled in a study of PD-L1 blockade in urothelial cancer. Across the whole study: Prior exposure to chemotherapy in patients amounted to 0 to 3 regimens received. Treatment start was followed by blood analysis at 3 weeks (second dose) and again at 6 weeks.

Each patient gave between 1 and 8 samples, pretreatment and on-treatment. Repertoires were generated with immunoSEQ multiplex PCR, while TCRdb's copy carries only in-frame clones and drops some. Among tens of thousands of clones listed, roughly 80% were seen once. On this clone: Its matching antigen is unknown.

Study-wide points: Clones that were tumor-associated expanded more in the blood of durable-benefit patients at 3 weeks.

CDR3 length equals 14 residues. Trimming removed 6 bases at V and 3 bases at J, with 12 bases between. Germline V gene lookup returns CDR1 MDHEN and CDR2 SYDVKM. The sample here was PBMCs, taken around atezolizumab (anti-PD-L1) treatment. This TCR derives from a man aged 70 or older with urothelial cancer. The chain couples TRBV28 to TRBJ2-1; D not resolved. The CDR3 loop is CASSMASDYNEQFF. DNA of the CDR3: TGTGCCAGCAGCATGGCTTCCGACTACAATGAGCAGTTCTTC.